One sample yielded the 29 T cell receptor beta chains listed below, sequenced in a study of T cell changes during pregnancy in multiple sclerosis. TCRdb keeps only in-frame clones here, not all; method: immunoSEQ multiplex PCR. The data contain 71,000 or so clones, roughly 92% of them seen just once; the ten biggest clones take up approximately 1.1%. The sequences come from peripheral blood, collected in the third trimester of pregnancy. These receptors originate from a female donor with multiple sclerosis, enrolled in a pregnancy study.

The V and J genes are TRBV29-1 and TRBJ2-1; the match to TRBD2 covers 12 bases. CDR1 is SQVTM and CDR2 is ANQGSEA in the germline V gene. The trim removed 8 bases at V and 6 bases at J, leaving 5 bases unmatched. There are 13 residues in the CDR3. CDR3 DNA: TGCAGCCCCAGACTAGCGGGAGTCAATGAGCAGTTCTTC. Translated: CSPRLAGVNEQFF.

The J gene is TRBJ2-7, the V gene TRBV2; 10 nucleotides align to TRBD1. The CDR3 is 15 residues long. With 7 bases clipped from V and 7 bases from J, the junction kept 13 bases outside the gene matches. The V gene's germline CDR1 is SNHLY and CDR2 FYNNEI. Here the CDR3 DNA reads TGTGCCAGCATACAAGGACAGGGGGAGCATATAGAGCAGTACTTC. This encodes CASIQGQGEHIEQYF.

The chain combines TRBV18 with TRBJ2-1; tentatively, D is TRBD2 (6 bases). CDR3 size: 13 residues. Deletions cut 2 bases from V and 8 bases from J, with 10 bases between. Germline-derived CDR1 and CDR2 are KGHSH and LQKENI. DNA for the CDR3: TGTGCCAGCTCACCAGCAGGGAGGCATGAGCAGTTCTTC. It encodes CASSPAGRHEQFF.

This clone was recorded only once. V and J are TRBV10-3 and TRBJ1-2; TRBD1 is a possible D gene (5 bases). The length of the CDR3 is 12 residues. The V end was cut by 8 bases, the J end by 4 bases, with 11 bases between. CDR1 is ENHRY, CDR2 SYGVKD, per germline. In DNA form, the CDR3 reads TGTGCCATCGGGGGGGAATCCTATGGCTACACCTTC. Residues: CAIGGESYGYTF.

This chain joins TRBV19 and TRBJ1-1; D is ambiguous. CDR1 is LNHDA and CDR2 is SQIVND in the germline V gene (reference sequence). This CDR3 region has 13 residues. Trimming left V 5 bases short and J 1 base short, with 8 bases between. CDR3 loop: CASSFRENTEAFF. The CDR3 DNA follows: TGTGCCAGTAGTTTCCGGGAGAACACTGAAGCTTTCTTT.

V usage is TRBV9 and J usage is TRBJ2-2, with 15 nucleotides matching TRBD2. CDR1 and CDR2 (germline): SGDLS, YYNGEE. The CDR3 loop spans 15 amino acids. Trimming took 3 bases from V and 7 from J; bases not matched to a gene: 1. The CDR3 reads CASSAGLAGGGELFF. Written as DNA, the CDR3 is TGTGCCAGCAGCGCGGGACTAGCGGGGGGCGGGGAGCTGTTTTTT.

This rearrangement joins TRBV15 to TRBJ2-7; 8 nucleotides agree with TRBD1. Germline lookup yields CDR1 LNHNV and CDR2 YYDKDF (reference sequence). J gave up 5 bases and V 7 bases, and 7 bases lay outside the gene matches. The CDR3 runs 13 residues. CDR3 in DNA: TGTGCCACCAACCCCGACAGGGGCCACGAGCAGTACTTC. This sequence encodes CATNPDRGHEQYF.

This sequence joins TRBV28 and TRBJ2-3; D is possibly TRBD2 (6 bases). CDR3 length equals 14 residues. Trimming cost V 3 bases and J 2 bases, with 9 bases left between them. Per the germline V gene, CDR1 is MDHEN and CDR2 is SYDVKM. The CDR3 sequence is CASSLSGYTDTQYF. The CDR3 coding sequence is TGTGCCAGCAGTTTGAGCGGGTACACAGATACGCAGTATTTT.

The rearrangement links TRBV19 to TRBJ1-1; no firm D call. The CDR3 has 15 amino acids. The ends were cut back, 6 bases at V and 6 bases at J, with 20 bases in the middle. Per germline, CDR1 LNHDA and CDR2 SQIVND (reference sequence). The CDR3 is CASSHDRLEAAEAFF. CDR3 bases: TGTGCCAGTAGCCATGATAGGTTGGAGGCCGCTGAAGCTTTCTTT.

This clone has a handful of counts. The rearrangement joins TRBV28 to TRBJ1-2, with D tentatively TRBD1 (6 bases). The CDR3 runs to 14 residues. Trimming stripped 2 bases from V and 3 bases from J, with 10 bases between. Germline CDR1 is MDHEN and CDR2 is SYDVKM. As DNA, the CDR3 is TGTGCCAGCAGTTTACCAGGGGTATACTATGGCTACACCTTC. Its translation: CASSLPGVYYGYTF.

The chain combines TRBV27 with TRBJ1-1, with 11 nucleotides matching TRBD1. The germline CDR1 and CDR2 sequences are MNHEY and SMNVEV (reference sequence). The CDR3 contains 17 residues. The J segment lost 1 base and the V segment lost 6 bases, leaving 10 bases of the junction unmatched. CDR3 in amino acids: CASSPTDRGRGNTEAFF. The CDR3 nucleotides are TGTGCCAGCAGCCCCACGGACAGGGGGCGAGGGAACACTGAAGCTTTCTTT.

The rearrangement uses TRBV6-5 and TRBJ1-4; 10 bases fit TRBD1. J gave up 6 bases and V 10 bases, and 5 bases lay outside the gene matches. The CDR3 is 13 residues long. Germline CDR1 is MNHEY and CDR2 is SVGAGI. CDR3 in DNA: TGTGCCACTTTGACAGGGGGCTATGAAAAACTGTTTTTT. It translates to CATLTGGYEKLFF.

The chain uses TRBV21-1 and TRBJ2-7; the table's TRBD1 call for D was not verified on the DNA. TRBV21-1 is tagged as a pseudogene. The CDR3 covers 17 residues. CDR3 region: CASSKDGGRTGFYEQYF. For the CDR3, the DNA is TGTGCCAGCAGCAAAGATGGCGGACGGACAGGATTCTACGAGCAGTACTTC.

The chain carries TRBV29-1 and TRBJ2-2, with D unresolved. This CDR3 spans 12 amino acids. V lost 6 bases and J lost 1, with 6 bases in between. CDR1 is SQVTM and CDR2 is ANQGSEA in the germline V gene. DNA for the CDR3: TGCAGCGTCGCACAGAACACCGGGGAGCTGTTTTTT. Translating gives CSVAQNTGELFF.

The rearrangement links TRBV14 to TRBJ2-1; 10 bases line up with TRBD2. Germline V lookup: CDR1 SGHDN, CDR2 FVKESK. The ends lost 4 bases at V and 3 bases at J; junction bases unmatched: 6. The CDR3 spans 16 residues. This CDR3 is CASSLLPSGSYNEQFF. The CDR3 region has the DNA TGTGCCAGCAGCCTACTTCCTAGCGGGAGCTACAATGAGCAGTTCTTC.

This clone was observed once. The CDR3 coding sequence is TGCGCCAGCAGCTTGGGGGGCTCCGCCAGGTCTGGAAACACCATATATTTT. Residues: CASSLGGSARSGNTIYF. This chain connects TRBV5-1 to TRBJ1-3; weak D call: TRBD1 (5 bases). The germline CDR1 and CDR2 sequences are SGHRS and YFSETQ. V lost 0 bases and J lost 1, with 14 bases in between. The CDR3 length is 17 residues.

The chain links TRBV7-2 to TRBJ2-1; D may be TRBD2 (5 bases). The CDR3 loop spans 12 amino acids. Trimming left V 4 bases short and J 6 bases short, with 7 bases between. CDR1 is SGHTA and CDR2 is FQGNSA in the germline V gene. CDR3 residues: CASSYSANEQFF. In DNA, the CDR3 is TGTGCCAGCAGCTATAGCGCCAATGAGCAGTTCTTC.

CDR3: CASSPGTSGTEQFF. As DNA, the CDR3 is TGTGCCAGCAGCCCGGGGACTAGCGGGACTGAGCAGTTCTTC. The chain joins TRBV4-2 to TRBJ2-1, with TRBD2 identical over 13 bases. The V gene end was trimmed by 4 bases and the J gene end by 9 bases; junction bases not matched to a gene: 3. CDR1 LGHNA and CDR2 YNFKEQ come from the germline V gene. CDR3 length: 14 amino acids.

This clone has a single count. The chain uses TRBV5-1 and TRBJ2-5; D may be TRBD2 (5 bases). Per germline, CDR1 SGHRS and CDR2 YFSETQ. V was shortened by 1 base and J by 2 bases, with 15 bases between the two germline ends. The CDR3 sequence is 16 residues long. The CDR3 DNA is TGCGCCAGCAGCTTGTCAGCCCAGTCGGGACAAGAGACCCAGTACTTC. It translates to CASSLSAQSGQETQYF.

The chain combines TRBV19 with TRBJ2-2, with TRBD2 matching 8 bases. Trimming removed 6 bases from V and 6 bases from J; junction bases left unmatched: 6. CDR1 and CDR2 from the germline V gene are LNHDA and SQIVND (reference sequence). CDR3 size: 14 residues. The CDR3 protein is CASRLRGAPGELFF. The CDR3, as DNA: TGTGCCAGTAGACTGCGGGGGGCGCCCGGGGAGCTGTTTTTT.

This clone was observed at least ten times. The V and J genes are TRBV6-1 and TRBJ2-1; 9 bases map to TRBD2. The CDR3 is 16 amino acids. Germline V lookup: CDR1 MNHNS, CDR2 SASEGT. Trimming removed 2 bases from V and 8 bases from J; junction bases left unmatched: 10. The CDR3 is CASSEPSGRRGDEQFF. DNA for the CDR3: TGTGCCAGCAGTGAACCGAGCGGGAGGAGGGGGGATGAGCAGTTCTTC.

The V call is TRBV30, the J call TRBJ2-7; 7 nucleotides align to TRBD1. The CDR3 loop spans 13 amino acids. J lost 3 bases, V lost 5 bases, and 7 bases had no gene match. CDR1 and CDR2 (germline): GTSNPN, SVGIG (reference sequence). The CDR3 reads CAWVRDRDYEQYF. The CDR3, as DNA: TGTGCCTGGGTCCGGGACAGAGACTACGAGCAGTACTTC.

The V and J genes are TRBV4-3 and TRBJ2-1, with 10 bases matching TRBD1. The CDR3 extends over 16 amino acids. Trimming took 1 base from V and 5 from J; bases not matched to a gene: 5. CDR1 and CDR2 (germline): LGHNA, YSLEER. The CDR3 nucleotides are TGCGCCAGCAGCCAAGGGTGGGGACAGGGGAACAATGAGCAGTTCTTC. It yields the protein CASSQGWGQGNNEQFF.

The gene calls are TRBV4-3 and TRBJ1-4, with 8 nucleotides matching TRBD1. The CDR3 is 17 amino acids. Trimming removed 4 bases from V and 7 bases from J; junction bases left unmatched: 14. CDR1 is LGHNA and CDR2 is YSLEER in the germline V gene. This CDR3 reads CASSLLSTGTGREKLFF. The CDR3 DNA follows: TGCGCCAGCAGCCTTCTCTCAACCGGGACAGGACGTGAAAAACTGTTTTTT.

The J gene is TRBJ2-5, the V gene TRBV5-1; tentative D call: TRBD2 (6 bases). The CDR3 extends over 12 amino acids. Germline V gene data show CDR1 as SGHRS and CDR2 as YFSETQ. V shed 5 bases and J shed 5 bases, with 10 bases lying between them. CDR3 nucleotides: TGCGCCAGCAGGGAGGGGCGGGAGACCCAGTACTTC. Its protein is CASREGRETQYF. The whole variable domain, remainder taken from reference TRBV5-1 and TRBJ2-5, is KAGVTQTPRYLIKTRGQQVTLSCSPISGHRSVSWYQQTPGQGLQFLFEYFSETQRNKGNFPGRFSGRQFSNSRSEMNVSTLELGDSALYLCASREGRETQYFGPGTRLLVL.

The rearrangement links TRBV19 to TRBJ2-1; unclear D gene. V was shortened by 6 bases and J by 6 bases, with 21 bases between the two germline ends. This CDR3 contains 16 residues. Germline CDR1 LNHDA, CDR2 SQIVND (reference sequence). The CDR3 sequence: CASSPFFDRTFNEQFF. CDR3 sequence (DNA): TGTGCCAGTAGCCCGTTCTTTGATAGAACCTTCAATGAGCAGTTCTTC.

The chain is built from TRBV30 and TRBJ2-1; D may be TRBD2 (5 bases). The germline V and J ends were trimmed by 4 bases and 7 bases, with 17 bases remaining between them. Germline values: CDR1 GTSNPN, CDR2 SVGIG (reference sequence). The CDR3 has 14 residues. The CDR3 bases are TGTGCCTGGACGATGAGGGATGTCTGGAATGAGCAGTTCTTC. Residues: CAWTMRDVWNEQFF.

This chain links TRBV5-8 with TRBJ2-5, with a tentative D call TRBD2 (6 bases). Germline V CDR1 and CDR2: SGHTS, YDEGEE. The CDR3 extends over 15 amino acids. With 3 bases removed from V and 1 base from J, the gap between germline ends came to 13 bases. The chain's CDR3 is CASSYHLGGQETQYF. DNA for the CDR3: TGTGCCAGCAGCTATCACTTGGGGGGCCAAGAGACCCAGTACTTC.

The chain's CDR3 is CASSLSEREVWTQYF. In DNA, the CDR3 is TGTGCCAGCAGTTTAAGCGAGCGGGAGGTTTGGACCCAGTACTTC. The rearrangement joins TRBV28 to TRBJ2-5, with 9 positions matching TRBD2. Germline V gene data show CDR1 as MDHEN and CDR2 as SYDVKM. With 2 bases clipped from V and 7 bases from J, the junction kept 8 bases outside the gene matches. CDR3 length equals 15 residues.